This T cell receptor (beta chain) stems from a study of shared clonotypes between healthy human individuals. General study results and limits: With four donors compared, 4% to 5.5% of naive CD4 clonotypes were shared.

With regard to this clone: Its cognate antigen is unknown.

Naive-designated CD8 cells lacked CD45RO, were positively enriched for CCR7, and omitted terminally differentiated effector memory CD45RA+ cells. Here immunoSEQ multiplex PCR was the method, and the copy in TCRdb shows in-frame clones only, minus some. The sample holds about 2.1 million clones, just over 90% seen once. The specimen was naive CD8+ T cells from PBMCs. The clonotype was recovered from a man younger than 35 in good health. Some clones in this sample may be carry-over from other donors' samples.

The CDR3 coding sequence is TGTGCCAGCAGCTTAGCGAAAGGTGCGGGCAGGGGCCCCGAGACCCAGTACTTC. Translated: CASSLAKGAGRGPETQYF. The V gene is TRBV7-9, the J gene TRBJ2-5, with D perhaps TRBD1 (6 bases). V was pared by 0 bases and J by 5 bases, with 22 bases between. Germline V gives CDR1 SEHNR, CDR2 FQNEAQ (reference sequence). This CDR3 region has 18 residues.